This entry describes one T cell receptor beta chain. V was cut by 3 bases and J by 4 bases, with 16 bases left in between. Germline-derived CDR1 and CDR2 are MDHEN and SYDVKM. The CDR3 consists of 16 residues. It was with 60 Vbeta and 13 Jbeta primers that the PCR ran. Using immunoSEQ multiplex PCR, the repertoire was profiled, and TCRdb retains in-frame clones only, with some absent. This sample has approximately 140,000 clones; around 80% occur once, and the top ten carry roughly 4.2%. The data originate from a study of cytomegalovirus exposure and HLA in healthy donors. J is TRBJ1-5 and V is TRBV28; D is possibly TRBD1 (5 bases). This clonotype was obtained from a woman between 35 and 50 years old in good health and CMV-seronegative. The specimen sequenced was PBMCs. CDR3 loop: CASSFWEGAGNQPQHF. The CDR3 DNA sequence: TGTGCCAGCAGTTTTTGGGAGGGAGCAGGGAATCAGCCCCAGCATTTT.